This is a list of T cell receptor beta chains from one sample in a study of cytomegalovirus exposure and HLA in healthy donors. Some clones are missing from TCRdb's copy, which holds only in-frame ones; the method was immunoSEQ multiplex PCR. Its table lists tens of thousands of clones. Input material: PBMCs. The receptors were sampled from a man aged 50-59 years in good health and CMV-seronegative. Both conserved end residues are part of each CDR3. A D gene is named only where the DNA matches it firmly.

j_call d_call v_call cdr3_aa cdr3_nt
TRBJ2-5 TRBD2 TRBV7-9 CASSRTSGRQFQETQYF TGTGCCAGCAGCCGGACTAGCGGGAGACAATTCCAAGAGACCCAGTACTTC
TRBJ2-3 - TRBV15 CATSPADQGGTQYF TGTGCCACCAGTCCAGCGGACCAAGGAGGTACGCAGTATTTT
TRBJ2-7 - TRBV2 CASTESFSGNEQYF TGTGCCAGCACTGAAAGTTTTTCGGGGAACGAGCAGTACTTC
TRBJ1-1 - TRBV15 CATSSRNTEAFF TGTGCCACCAGCTCCAGGAACACTGAAGCTTTCTTT
TRBJ2-7 TRBD1 TRBV6-6 CASSYRQGAGYEQYF TGTGCCAGCAGTTACAGACAGGGGGCCGGTTACGAGCAGTACTTC
TRBJ1-3 TRBD1 TRBV11-2 CASGDRGIPGNTIYF TGTGCCAGCGGGGACAGGGGGATCCCTGGAAACACCATATATTTT
TRBJ2-3 TRBD1 TRBV5-1 CASSLGTGWTDTQYF TGCGCCAGCAGCTTGGGGACAGGGTGGACAGATACGCAGTATTTT
TRBJ1-4 - TRBV29-1 CSAAWGGEKLFF TGCAGCGCGGCATGGGGCGGTGAAAAACTGTTTTTT
TRBJ1-2 TRBD1 TRBV27 CASSLEGAAAGYTF TGTGCCAGCAGTTTGGAGGGGGCGGCGGCTGGCTACACCTTC
TRBJ1-1 - TRBV18 CATTAGRNTEAFF TGTGCCACCACGGCTGGGCGGAACACTGAAGCTTTCTTT
TRBJ1-2 - TRBV29-1 CSVGRDYYGYTF TGCAGCGTTGGCAGGGATTACTATGGCTACACCTTC
TRBJ1-2 TRBD1 TRBV6-5 CASSYLTGDYGYTF TGTGCCAGCAGTTATCTCACAGGGGACTATGGCTACACCTTC
TRBJ1-1 TRBD1 TRBV7-6 CAPTGTGHTEAFF TGTGCCCCGACCGGGACAGGGCACACTGAAGCTTTCTTT
TRBJ1-2 - TRBV6-5 CASSYSTGSAYGYTF TGTGCCAGCAGTTACTCCACAGGGTCTGCCTATGGCTACACCTTC
TRBJ1-3 - TRBV28 CASGRGSGNTIYF TGTGCCAGCGGTAGGGGCTCTGGAAACACCATATATTTT